The rows below give T cell receptor beta chains drawn from one sample of a study of shared clonotypes between healthy human individuals. The table came from immunoSEQ multiplex PCR; TCRdb's copy has only in-frame clones and leaves some out. The data contain about 2.3 million clones, roughly 93% of them singletons. The sequenced material came from naive CD4+ T cells from PBMCs. These receptors all stem from a man between 18 and 29 years old in good health. Some clones in this sample may be carry-over from other donors' samples. Both conserved end residues are part of each CDR3. D genes are given only for firm matches. Clone size is given for some rows only: seen once, a few or many times, or a class if the clone is expanded.

d_call clone_size j_call v_call cdr3_aa cdr3_nt
NA NA TRBJ2-5 TRBV19 CASSSSQETQYF TGTGCCAGTAGTTCCTCCCAAGAGACCCAGTACTTC
NA once TRBJ2-1 TRBV6-5 CASSGSGGPYNEQFF TGTGCCAGCAGTGGGTCAGGAGGACCCTACAATGAGCAGTTCTTC
TRBD1 NA TRBJ1-2 TRBV28 CASSSPTDRDSYGYTF TGTGCCAGCAGTTCCCCGACGGACCGGGACAGCTATGGCTACACCTTC
NA NA TRBJ1-2 TRBV7-9 CASSLVGMYGYTF TGTGCCAGCAGCTTAGTGGGAATGTATGGCTACACCTTC
NA NA TRBJ2-1 TRBV28 CASSVRPQRYNEQFF TGTGCCAGCAGTGTCCGGCCCCAGCGATACAATGAGCAGTTCTTC
NA few TRBJ2-5 TRBV7-2 CASSFAWETQYF TGTGCCAGCAGCTTTGCCTGGGAGACCCAGTACTTC
TRBD2 NA TRBJ2-7 TRBV5-1 CASSFRAGDEQYF TGCGCCAGCAGCTTCCGGGCGGGGGACGAGCAGTACTTC
NA NA TRBJ2-5 TRBV7-6 CASSPRDGETETQYF TGTGCCAGCAGCCCCCGGGACGGTGAAACAGAGACCCAGTACTTC
TRBD1 NA TRBJ2-2 TRBV5-1 CASKGQGEVNTGELFF TGCGCCAGCAAGGGACAGGGGGAAGTGAACACCGGGGAGCTGTTTTTT
TRBD1 NA TRBJ1-1 TRBV19 CASRTEAGGRTEAFF TGTGCCAGTCGAACGGAAGCAGGGGGCCGAACTGAAGCTTTCTTT
TRBD1 once TRBJ1-5 TRBV5-6 CASSIDRGQPQHF TGTGCCAGCAGCATAGACAGGGGGCAGCCCCAGCATTTT
NA NA TRBJ2-2 TRBV9 CASSVGNPSTGELFF TGTGCCAGCAGCGTAGGGAACCCGAGCACCGGGGAGCTGTTTTTT
NA once TRBJ2-5 TRBV7-2 CASSWFIQETQYF TGTGCCAGCAGCTGGTTTATCCAAGAGACCCAGTACTTC
NA NA TRBJ1-1 TRBV4-1 CASRRGGEVNTEAFF TGCGCCAGCAGGCGGGGGGGGGAAGTGAACACTGAAGCTTTCTTT
NA NA TRBJ2-3 TRBV9 CASSVGSYSTDTQYF TGTGCCAGCAGCGTAGGTTCCTACAGCACAGATACGCAGTATTTT
NA NA TRBJ1-5 TRBV9 CASSGGGSGQPQHF TGTGCCAGCAGCGGAGGGGGGAGTGGACAGCCCCAGCATTTT
TRBD1 NA TRBJ1-4 TRBV28 CASGTGGSGDEKLFF TGTGCCTCCGGGACAGGGGGGTCGGGGGATGAAAAACTGTTTTTT
NA NA TRBJ2-3 TRBV18 CASSPFTTDTQYF TGTGCCAGCTCACCATTCACCACAGATACGCAGTATTTT
NA NA TRBJ1-1 TRBV5-1 CASSAGGEGTEAFF TGCGCCAGCAGCGCGGGAGGGGAGGGCACTGAAGCTTTCTTT
NA NA TRBJ2-5 TRBV19 CASSSLRGSDQETQYF TGTGCCAGTAGTTCACTGAGAGGCAGTGATCAAGAGACCCAGTACTTC
NA NA TRBJ2-7 TRBV5-3 CASDRLAYEQYF TGTGCCAGCGACAGGTTAGCCTACGAGCAGTACTTC
TRBD2 NA TRBJ2-7 TRBV19 CASSMGPLRTSGKRTYEQYF TGTGCCAGTAGTATGGGTCCCCTGCGAACTAGCGGGAAACGTACCTACGAGCAGTACTTC
NA NA TRBJ2-7 TRBV2 CASSRSSYEQYF TGTGCCAGCAGTCGCTCCTCCTACGAGCAGTACTTC
TRBD2 once TRBJ2-5 TRBV5-4 CASSGLLAGGTETQYF TGTGCCAGCAGCGGATTACTAGCGGGAGGGACAGAGACCCAGTACTTC
NA NA TRBJ2-3 TRBV5-6 CASSLRGTDTQYF TGTGCCAGCAGCTTGCGAGGGACAGATACGCAGTATTTT
NA NA TRBJ1-2 TRBV5-1 CASSFGGVPATF TGCGCCAGCAGCTTTGGGGGCGTGCCTGCCACCTTC
TRBD2 NA TRBJ2-1 TRBV7-3 CASSLGLAEAYNEQFF TGTGCCAGCAGCTTAGGGCTAGCGGAGGCCTACAATGAGCAGTTCTTC
NA NA TRBJ2-2 TRBV7-3 CASSPWQYTGELFF TGTGCCAGCAGCCCCTGGCAGTACACCGGGGAGCTGTTTTTT
NA NA TRBJ2-1 TRBV6-5 CASSYSPSATYNEQFF TGTGCCAGCAGTTACTCGCCTAGCGCTACCTACAATGAGCAGTTCTTC
TRBD2 NA TRBJ2-2 TRBV9 CASSPQTSGTSGTGELFF TGTGCCAGCAGCCCACAGACTAGCGGGACCTCGGGCACCGGGGAGCTGTTTTTT
TRBD1 NA TRBJ1-3 TRBV7-9 CASSLNRGAGNTIYF TGTGCCAGCAGCTTAAACAGGGGGGCAGGAAACACCATATATTTT
TRBD1 NA TRBJ1-1 TRBV5-1 CASSKSGTGPTEAFF TGCGCCAGCAGCAAATCCGGGACAGGTCCCACTGAAGCTTTCTTT
NA once TRBJ2-3 TRBV28 CASSRHSGKGPDTQYF TGTGCCAGCAGCCGCCATTCAGGGAAGGGCCCAGATACGCAGTATTTT
NA once TRBJ2-5 TRBV7-8 CASSLGETPQETQYF TGTGCCAGCAGCTTAGGCGAGACACCACAAGAGACCCAGTACTTC